Following are 2 T cell receptor beta chains from one sample sequenced in a study of control samples from healthy donors and cancer patients. Sequencing was performed with immunoSEQ multiplex PCR; in TCRdb, only in-frame clones are kept and a portion is missing. The sample lists around 90,000 clones; around four fifths were seen once. The sample consisted of blood. Receptors were obtained from a man aged 30 to 45 in good health.

The chain carries TRBV3-1 (or the pseudogene TRBV3-2) and TRBJ1-2; 10 bases match TRBD1. Losses at the gene ends were 5 bases for V and 5 bases for J; bases not matched to a gene: 5. Germline assignment: CDR1 LGHDT and CDR2 YNNKEL (reference sequence). This CDR3 is built from 14 residues. Here the CDR3 reads CASSSGTGVYGYTF. As DNA, the CDR3 is TGTGCCAGCAGCTCCGGGACAGGGGTATATGGCTACACCTTC.

For this clone: This CDR3 is also generated by other DNA sequences in the sample. The chain combines TRBV28 with TRBJ1-4; 7 bases match TRBD1. Germline lookup yields CDR1 MDHEN and CDR2 SYDVKM. Trimming took 1 base from V and 6 from J; bases not matched to a gene: 2. The CDR3 totals 14 residues. CDR3 DNA: TGTGCCAGCAGTTTATTGGGGACAGATGAAAAACTGTTTTTT. Translation: CASSLLGTDEKLFF.